This T cell receptor beta chain was found in a study of chemoradiotherapy in HPV16-positive cancers. TCRdb's copy holds only in-frame clones and misses some; the assay was immunoSEQ multiplex PCR. The table includes fewer than 25,000 clones, just under 95% detected once. Germline V lookup: CDR1 MGHRA, CDR2 YSYEKL. The CDR3 length is 18 residues. The trim removed 0 bases at V and 5 bases at J, leaving 9 bases unmatched. Sample: blood, taken from a patient who underwent chemoradiotherapy. The clonotype comes from a human donor with HPV-associated anogenital cancer. The chain joins TRBV4-1 to TRBJ2-3; 12 bases match TRBD2. CDR3 in amino acids: CASSQEGLAGPLGDTQYF. The DNA of the CDR3 is TGCGCCAGCAGCCAAGAGGGACTAGCGGGCCCTCTGGGAGATACGCAGTATTTT.